A selection of T cell receptor beta chains follows, all from one sample in a study of response to subunit inactivated influenza vaccine. TCRdb re-called the RT-PCR reads with MiXCR, one entry per CDR3 protein. The repertoire holds under 750,000 distinct CDR3 sequences, with roughly 12% as singletons. The sample here was PBMCs from blood, taken on the day of vaccination. These receptors came from a man in his forties or fifties who received an inactivated influenza vaccine. Both conserved end residues are part of each CDR3. A D gene is named only where the DNA matches it firmly. Size is stated for part of the rows, as once, few or many counts, or as a class when the clone is expanded.

D gene,J gene,clone size,V gene,CDR3 protein,CDR3 DNA
TRBD1,TRBJ1-3,few,TRBV18,CASSLRTGPSGNTIYF,TGTGCCAGCTCACTACGGACAGGCCCCTCTGGAAACACCATATATTTT
TRBD2,TRBJ2-1,-,TRBV30,CAWSSGRASEQFF,TGTGCCTGGTCTAGCGGGAGGGCCAGCGAGCAGTTCTTC
TRBD1,TRBJ2-1,few,TRBV11-2,CASSSKSGTALMGQFF,TGTGCCAGCAGCAGCAAATCCGGGACAGCCCTAATGGGGCAGTTCTTC
TRBD2,TRBJ2-2,-,TRBV7-6,CASTGTSGRTGELFF,TGTGCCAGCACCGGGACTAGCGGGAGGACCGGGGAGCTGTTTTTT
-,TRBJ1-3,many,TRBV28,CASSLIPGNTIYF,TGTGCCAGCAGTCTAATCCCCGGAAACACCATATATTTT
-,TRBJ1-2,-,TRBV6-5,CASSYSGGRYGYTF,TGTGCCAGCAGTTACTCTGGGGGACGGTATGGCTACACCTTC
-,TRBJ1-2,few,TRBV12-3/TRBV12-4,CASSFGREGYGYTF,TGTGCCAGCAGTTTCGGCAGGGAAGGCTATGGCTACACCTTC
TRBD2,TRBJ2-1,few,TRBV11-1,CASSLVPLGLAGYTEQFF,TGTGCCAGCAGCTTAGTTCCCCTAGGACTAGCGGGGTACACGGAGCAGTTCTTC
-,TRBJ1-4,-,TRBV4-1,CASSHGQATNEKLLF,TGCGCCAGCAGCCATGGACAAGCAACTAATGAAAAACTGCTTTTT
-,TRBJ2-3,many,TRBV20-1,CSAYLGADTQYF,TGCAGTGCGTACCTGGGGGCAGATACGCAGTATTTT
TRBD1,TRBJ1-2,-,TRBV7-9,CASSGWDRGYYGYTF,TGTGCCAGCAGCGGGTGGGACAGAGGCTACTATGGCTACACCTTC
-,TRBJ1-5,many,TRBV7-2,CASSYSSSNQPQHF,TGTGCCAGCAGCTATAGTAGTAGCAATCAGCCCCAGCATTTT
-,TRBJ2-3,-,TRBV10-3,CAISEPVTGGPWNRPDTQYF,TGTGCCATCAGTGAGCCAGTGACCGGGGGGCCATGGAACCGCCCAGATACGCAGTATTTT
TRBD1,TRBJ2-2,-,TRBV28,CASSFGDRGSGELFF,TGTGCCAGCAGTTTTGGGGACAGGGGATCCGGGGAGCTGTTTTTT
-,TRBJ1-2,-,TRBV3-1,CASSHLRGYTF,TGTGCCAGCAGCCATCTGAGAGGCTACACCTTC
TRBD2,TRBJ2-5,few,TRBV25-1,CASSALAGVGETQYF,TGTGCCAGCAGTGCCCTAGCGGGAGTAGGAGAGACCCAGTACTTC
TRBD1,TRBJ2-7,many,TRBV2,CASSEFGTATYEQYF,TGTGCCAGCAGTGAATTTGGGACAGCCACCTACGAGCAGTACTTC
-,TRBJ2-5,-,TRBV5-1,CASTPGGQETQYF,TGCGCCAGCACCCCCGGGGGCCAAGAGACCCAGTACTTC
-,TRBJ2-1,-,TRBV5-1,CASTFDSPSLGEQFF,TGCGCCAGCACCTTCGACAGCCCTTCCCTTGGTGAGCAGTTCTTC
-,TRBJ1-2,many,TRBV29-1,CSVEDGSRGDYGYTF,TGCAGCGTTGAAGATGGCAGCCGGGGGGACTATGGCTACACCTTC
-,TRBJ2-3,many,TRBV5-1,CASGPGRSTDTQYF,TGCGCCAGCGGCCCGGGACGCAGCACAGATACGCAGTATTTT
-,TRBJ2-1,few,TRBV7-8,CASSLAPTGEQFF,TGTGCCAGCAGCTTAGCGCCTACCGGGGAGCAGTTCTTC
-,TRBJ1-2,many,TRBV28,CASSPPSSGYTF,TGTGCCAGCAGTCCCCCTAGCTCTGGCTACACCTTC
TRBD2,TRBJ2-5,-,TRBV4-3,CASSQDRGAGETQYF,TGCGCCAGCAGCCAAGATCGGGGAGCGGGGGAGACCCAGTACTTC
TRBD1,TRBJ2-3,many,TRBV12-3/TRBV12-4,CASSIRDRGGTQYF,TGTGCCAGCAGTATCCGGGACAGGGGTGGCACGCAGTATTTT
-,TRBJ1-1,-,TRBV28,CASKRGGTNTEAFF,TGTGCCAGCAAGAGGGGAGGGACGAACACTGAAGCTTTCTTT
-,TRBJ1-1,-,TRBV7-2,CASSQRTYRDGFF,TGTGCCAGCAGCCAACGGACTTATCGAGATGGTTTCTTT
-,TRBJ2-5,few,TRBV28,CGVGGFQETQYF,TGTGGGGTTGGGGGCTTCCAAGAGACCCAGTACTTC
TRBD2,TRBJ2-3,few,TRBV20-1,CSARSSTSGRTDTQYF,TGCAGTGCTAGAAGCTCCACTAGCGGCCGCACAGATACGCAGTATTTT
-,TRBJ1-2,few,TRBV28,CASRTQGGGYTF,TGTGCCAGCAGGACGCAAGGGGGTGGCTACACCTTC
TRBD1,TRBJ1-2,-,TRBV28,CASSSGQPLYGYTF,TGTGCCAGCAGTTCGGGACAGCCTCTTTATGGCTACACCTTC
-,TRBJ2-7,few,TRBV11-2,CASSLSPMPSGEQYF,TGTGCCAGCAGCTTATCGCCAATGCCCTCTGGGGAGCAGTACTTC
-,TRBJ2-4,-,TRBV12-3/TRBV12-4,CASRRGDLAKNIQYF,TGTGCCAGCAGGAGGGGAGACCTAGCCAAAAACATTCAGTACTTC
TRBD2,TRBJ2-2,few,TRBV18,CASSPPLSGNTGELFF,TGTGCCAGCTCACCACCGCTTAGCGGGAATACCGGGGAGCTGTTTTTT
-,TRBJ2-5,many,TRBV7-9,CASSLHGGDLRKTQYF,TGTGCCAGCAGCTTACATGGTGGCGATCTAAGAAAGACCCAGTACTTC
-,TRBJ2-2,many,TRBV5-1,CASSPNTGELFF,TGTGCCAGCAGCCCGAACACCGGGGAGCTGTTTTTT
-,TRBJ2-2,-,TRBV5-1,CASSDGGLHTGELFF,TGCGCCAGCAGCGATGGGGGGTTGCACACCGGGGAGCTGTTTTTT
-,TRBJ1-6,few,TRBV20-1,CSALGAYNSPLHF,TGCAGTGCCTTGGGAGCGTATAATTCACCCCTCCACTTT
TRBD2,TRBJ2-1,many,TRBV7-2,CASSFTGTSGYNEQFF,TGTGCCAGCAGCTTCACCGGGACTAGCGGATACAATGAGCAGTTCTTC
-,TRBJ2-2,-,TRBV29-1,CSVLYPNTGELFF,TGCAGCGTTCTGTACCCGAACACCGGGGAGCTGTTTTTT
-,TRBJ2-7,-,TRBV5-1,CASSPEQGGLDEQYF,TGCGCCAGCAGCCCAGAACAGGGTGGGCTCGACGAGCAGTACTTC
-,TRBJ2-1,-,TRBV5-5,CASSPGAGIAHEQFF,TGTGCCAGCAGCCCGGGGGCAGGGATCGCCCATGAGCAGTTCTTC
TRBD1,TRBJ1-3,many,TRBV10-2,CASSDIGTGSGNTIYF,TGCGCCAGCAGTGATATCGGGACAGGGTCTGGAAACACCATATATTTT
-,TRBJ2-3,-,TRBV3-1,CASSQVARRDTQYF,TGTGCCAGCAGCCAAGTAGCCCGGAGAGATACGCAGTATTTT
TRBD1,TRBJ2-7,-,TRBV5-5,CASSPTRTGQPYEQYF,TGTGCCAGCAGCCCCACTCGGACAGGGCAGCCCTACGAGCAGTACTTC
TRBD1,TRBJ2-7,-,TRBV3-1,CASSLTDRSGQYF,TGTGCCAGCAGCCTGACGGACAGGTCGGGGCAGTACTTC
-,TRBJ2-5,many,TRBV7-8,CASSPPSKETQYF,TGTGCCAGCAGCCCCCCCTCCAAAGAGACCCAGTACTTC
TRBD2,TRBJ2-3,-,TRBV5-1,CASSSSPGLAGTDTQYF,TGCGCCAGCAGCTCCTCACCGGGACTAGCGGGCACAGATACGCAGTATTTT
-,TRBJ2-2,once,TRBV20-1,CSGTRNTGELFF,TGCAGTGGAACTAGGAACACCGGGGAGCTGTTTTTT
TRBD2,TRBJ2-7,-,TRBV15,CATSREGLAQQQYF,TGTGCCACCAGCAGAGAGGGACTAGCACAGCAGCAGTACTTC
TRBD2,TRBJ2-3,few,TRBV7-3,CASSPGGNTDTQYF,TGTGCCAGCAGCCCGGGGGGGAACACAGATACGCAGTATTTT
-,TRBJ2-1,-,TRBV7-9,CASSLVGESSYNEQFF,TGTGCCAGCAGCTTGGTCGGGGAAAGCTCCTACAATGAGCAGTTCTTC
TRBD2,TRBJ2-1,few,TRBV18,CASSPSGGYYNEQFF,TGTGCCAGCTCACCTAGCGGGGGGTATTACAATGAGCAGTTCTTC
TRBD1,TRBJ2-1,few,TRBV6-5,CASSYSGQPRNEQFF,TGTGCCAGCAGTTACTCGGGACAGCCTCGCAATGAGCAGTTCTTC
-,TRBJ1-2,-,TRBV9,CASSEGTTRPGYTF,TGTGCCAGCAGCGAGGGGACAACGAGACCTGGCTACACCTTC
TRBD1,TRBJ1-5,-,TRBV20-1,CSAQQGIFGNQPQHF,TGCAGTGCTCAACAGGGGATCTTTGGCAATCAGCCCCAGCATTTT
TRBD1,TRBJ1-5,many,TRBV6-1,CASSRQGHQPQHF,TGTGCCAGCAGCCGACAGGGGCATCAGCCCCAGCATTTT
-,TRBJ1-2,many,TRBV6-5,CASSYNAGMDGYTF,TGTGCCAGCAGTTACAATGCAGGGATGGACGGCTACACCTTC
TRBD1,TRBJ2-1,many,TRBV6-2/TRBV6-3,CASSYSPQGPSYSYNEQFF,TGTGCCAGCAGTTACTCTCCACAGGGGCCTTCTTACTCCTACAATGAGCAGTTCTTC